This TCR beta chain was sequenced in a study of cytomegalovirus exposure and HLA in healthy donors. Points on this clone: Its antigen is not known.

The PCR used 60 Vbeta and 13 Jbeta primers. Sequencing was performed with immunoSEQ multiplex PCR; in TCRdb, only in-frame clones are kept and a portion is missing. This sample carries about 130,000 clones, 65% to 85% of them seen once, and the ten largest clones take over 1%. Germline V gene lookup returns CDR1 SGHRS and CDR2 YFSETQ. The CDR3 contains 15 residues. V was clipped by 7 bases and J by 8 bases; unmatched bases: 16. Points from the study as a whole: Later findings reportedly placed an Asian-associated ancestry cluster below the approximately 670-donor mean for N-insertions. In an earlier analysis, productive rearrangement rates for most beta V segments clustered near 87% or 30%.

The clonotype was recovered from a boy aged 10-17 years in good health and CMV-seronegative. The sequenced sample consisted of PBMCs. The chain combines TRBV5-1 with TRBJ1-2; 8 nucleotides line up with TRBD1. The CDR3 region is CASDQGDTGGEGYTF. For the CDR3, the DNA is TGCGCCAGCGACCAAGGGGACACAGGGGGAGAGGGCTACACCTTC.